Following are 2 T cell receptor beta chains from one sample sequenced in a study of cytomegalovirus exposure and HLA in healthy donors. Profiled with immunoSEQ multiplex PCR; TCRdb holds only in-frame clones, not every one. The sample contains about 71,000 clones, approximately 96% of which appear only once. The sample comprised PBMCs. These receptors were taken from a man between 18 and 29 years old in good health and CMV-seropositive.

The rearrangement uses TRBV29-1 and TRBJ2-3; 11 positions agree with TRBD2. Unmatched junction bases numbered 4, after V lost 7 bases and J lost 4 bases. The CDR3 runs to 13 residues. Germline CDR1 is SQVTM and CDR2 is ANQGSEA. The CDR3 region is CSGSGGASDTQYF. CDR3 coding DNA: TGCAGCGGTAGCGGGGGGGCTTCAGATACGCAGTATTTT.

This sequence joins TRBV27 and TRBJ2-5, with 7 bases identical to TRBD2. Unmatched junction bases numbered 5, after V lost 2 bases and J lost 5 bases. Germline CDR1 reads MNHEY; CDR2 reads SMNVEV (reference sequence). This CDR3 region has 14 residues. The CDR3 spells CASSLGGRVETQYF. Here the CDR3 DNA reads TGTGCCAGCAGTTTAGGAGGGAGGGTCGAGACCCAGTACTTC.